The sequence of this T cell receptor beta chain was determined in a study of T-cell memory formation after mild COVID-19. Study summary: For the most part, TCR clusters were specific to one donor.

CDR3 length: 12 residues. With 3 bases removed from V and 7 bases from J, the gap between germline ends came to 7 bases. Germline V gene sequence: CDR1 ENHRY, CDR2 SYGVKD. This clonotype has a handful of counts. TCRdb reanalysed the 5' RACE reads using MiXCR and keeps one entry per CDR3 protein. The repertoire holds 400,000 or so distinct CDR3 sequences, with about 19% as singletons. The clonotype comes from an adult woman who had mild COVID-19 (a few samples of this study predate the infection). Cell type and time point are not known. Sequenced material: PBMCs or a T cell subset sorted from them (not recorded which). The chain joins TRBV10-3 to TRBJ2-1; perhaps D is TRBD1 or TRBD2 (5 bases each). The CDR3 loop is CAISDWGNEQFF. The CDR3 coding sequence is TGTGCCATCAGTGATTGGGGGAATGAGCAGTTCTTC.